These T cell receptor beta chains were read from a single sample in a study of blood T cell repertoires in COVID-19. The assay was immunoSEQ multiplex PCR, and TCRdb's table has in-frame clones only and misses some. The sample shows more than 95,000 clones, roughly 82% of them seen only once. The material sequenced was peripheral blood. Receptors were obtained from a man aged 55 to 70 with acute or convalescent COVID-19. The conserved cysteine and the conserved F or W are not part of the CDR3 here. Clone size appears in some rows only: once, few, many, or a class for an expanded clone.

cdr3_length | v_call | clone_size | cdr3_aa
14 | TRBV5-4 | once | ASSLGTGGGGTEAF
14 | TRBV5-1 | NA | ASSPREASSNSPLH
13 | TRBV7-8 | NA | ASSPTLAGGHEQY
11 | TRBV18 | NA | ASSPSDTGELF
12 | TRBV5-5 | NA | ASRKEPSNQPQH
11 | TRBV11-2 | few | ASSPGGQYGYT
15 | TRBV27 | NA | ASSTRGSGSSTDTQY
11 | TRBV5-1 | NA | ASSLGLGNTIY
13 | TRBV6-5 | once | ASSYSGQLPWAQH
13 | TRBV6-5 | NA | ASKWVGTGQVGQY
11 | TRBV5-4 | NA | ASGPGQGYEQY
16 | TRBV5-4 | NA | ASSPFAQMEGLEDTQY
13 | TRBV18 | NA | ASSPPRTLNTEAF
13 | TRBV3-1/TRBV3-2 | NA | ASSQGGQGSSPLH
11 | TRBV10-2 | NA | ASGKALRGEQY
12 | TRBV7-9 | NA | ASSQVHITDTQY
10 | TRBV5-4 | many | ASSLDREPSG
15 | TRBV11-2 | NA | ASSPHLTGGTDSPLH
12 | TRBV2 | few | ASSINRDQETQY
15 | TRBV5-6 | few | ASSLLRDRHSNQPQH
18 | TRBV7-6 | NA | ASSLGAPSGGFTSTDTQY
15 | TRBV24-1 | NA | ATSAEHHDRPRETQY
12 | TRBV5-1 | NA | ASSQQGIGETQY
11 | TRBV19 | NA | ASSISYYQPQH
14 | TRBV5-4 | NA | ASSLIGRLKNTEAF
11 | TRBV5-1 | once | ASSIQGDTEAF
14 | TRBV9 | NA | ASSVVGGTGQETQY
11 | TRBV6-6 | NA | ASRYWTAYEQY
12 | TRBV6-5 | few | ASKVRGSADTQY
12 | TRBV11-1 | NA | ASSLSPQGETQY